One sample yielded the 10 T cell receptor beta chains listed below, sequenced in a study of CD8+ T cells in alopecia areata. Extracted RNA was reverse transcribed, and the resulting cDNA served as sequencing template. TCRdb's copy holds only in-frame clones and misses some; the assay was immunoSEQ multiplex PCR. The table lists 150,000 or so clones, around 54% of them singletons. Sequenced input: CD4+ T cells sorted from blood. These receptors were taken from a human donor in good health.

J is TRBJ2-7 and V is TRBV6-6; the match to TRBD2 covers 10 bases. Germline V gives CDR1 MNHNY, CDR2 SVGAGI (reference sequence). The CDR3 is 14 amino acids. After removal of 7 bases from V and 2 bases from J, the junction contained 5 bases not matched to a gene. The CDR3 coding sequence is TGTGCCAGCACCCATAGCGGGAGGCCCTACGAGCAGTACTTC. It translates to CASTHSGRPYEQYF.

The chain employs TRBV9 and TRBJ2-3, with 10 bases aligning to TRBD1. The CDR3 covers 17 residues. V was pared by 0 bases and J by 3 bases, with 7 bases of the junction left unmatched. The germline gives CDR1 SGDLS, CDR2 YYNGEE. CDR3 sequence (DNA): TGTGCCAGCAGCGTAGGAGGACAGGGGGATTTGACAGATACGCAGTATTTT. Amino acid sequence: CASSVGGQGDLTDTQYF.

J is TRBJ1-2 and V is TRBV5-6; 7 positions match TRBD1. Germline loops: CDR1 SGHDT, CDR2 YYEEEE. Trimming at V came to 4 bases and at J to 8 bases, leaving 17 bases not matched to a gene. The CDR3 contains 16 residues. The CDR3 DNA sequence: TGTGCCAGCAGCCTGACCGGGACAGCCTCCGTTGGAGGCTACACCTTC. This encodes CASSLTGTASVGGYTF.

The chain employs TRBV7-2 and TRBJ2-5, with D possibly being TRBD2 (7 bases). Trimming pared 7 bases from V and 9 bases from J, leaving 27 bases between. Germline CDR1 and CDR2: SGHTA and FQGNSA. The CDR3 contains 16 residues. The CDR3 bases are TGTGCCAGCATCCTGGCGGGGGCTAGCGGTGTCCAGGCCCAGTACTTC. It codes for CASILAGASGVQAQYF. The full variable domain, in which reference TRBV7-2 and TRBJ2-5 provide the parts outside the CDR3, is GAGVSQSPSNKVTEKGKDVELRCDPISGHTALYWYRQSLGQGLEFLIYFQGNSAPDKSGLPSDRFSAERTGGSVSTLTIQRTQQEDSAVYLCASILAGASGVQAQYFGPGTRLLVL.

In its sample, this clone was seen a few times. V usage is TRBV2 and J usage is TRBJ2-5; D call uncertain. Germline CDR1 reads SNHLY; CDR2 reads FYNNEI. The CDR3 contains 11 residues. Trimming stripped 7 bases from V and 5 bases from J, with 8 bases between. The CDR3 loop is CASKVLETQYF. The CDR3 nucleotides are TGTGCCAGCAAGGTATTGGAGACCCAGTACTTC.

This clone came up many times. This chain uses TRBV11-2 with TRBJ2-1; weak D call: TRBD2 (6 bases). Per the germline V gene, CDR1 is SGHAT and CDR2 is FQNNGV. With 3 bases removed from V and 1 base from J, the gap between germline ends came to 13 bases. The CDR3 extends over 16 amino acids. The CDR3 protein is CASSFGQRVSYNEQFF. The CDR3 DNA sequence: TGTGCCAGCAGCTTTGGCCAGCGGGTTTCCTACAATGAGCAGTTCTTC.

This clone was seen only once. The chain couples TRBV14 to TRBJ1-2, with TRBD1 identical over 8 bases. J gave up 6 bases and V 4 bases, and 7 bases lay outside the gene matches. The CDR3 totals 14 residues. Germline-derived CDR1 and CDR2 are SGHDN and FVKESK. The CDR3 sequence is CASSRQGPMDGYTF. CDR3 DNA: TGTGCCAGCAGCCGACAGGGGCCGATGGATGGCTACACCTTC.

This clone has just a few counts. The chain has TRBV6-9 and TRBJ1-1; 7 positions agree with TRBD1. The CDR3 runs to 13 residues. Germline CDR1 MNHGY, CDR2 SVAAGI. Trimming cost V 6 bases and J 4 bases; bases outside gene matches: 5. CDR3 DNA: TGTGCCAGCAGATATCAGGGGGGCACTGAAGCTTTCTTT. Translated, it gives CASRYQGGTEAFF.

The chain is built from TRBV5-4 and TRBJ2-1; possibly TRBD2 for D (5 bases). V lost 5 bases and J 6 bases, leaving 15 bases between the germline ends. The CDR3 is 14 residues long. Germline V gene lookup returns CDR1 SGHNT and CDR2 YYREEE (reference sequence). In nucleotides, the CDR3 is TGTGCCAGCAGTCTCGCCGGACTCCTCAATGAGCAGTTCTTC. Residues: CASSLAGLLNEQFF.

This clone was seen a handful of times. In DNA, the CDR3 is TGTGCCAGCTCACCACCGTGGGGCGAGCAGTACTTC. This translates into CASSPPWGEQYF. This chain connects TRBV18 to TRBJ2-7; unclear D gene. V dropped 0 bases and J dropped 6 bases, with 6 bases sitting between them. The CDR3 totals 12 residues. Looked up from germline, CDR1 is KGHSH and CDR2 is LQKENI.